The 15 T cell receptor beta chains presented below share a single source sample, sequenced in a study of T cell responses to AZD1222 COVID-19 vaccine. Libraries were prepared by immunoSEQ multiplex PCR; TCRdb keeps only in-frame clonotypes and omits some of them. The table has fewer than 85,000 clones, approximately 88% seen once. Sequenced here: peripheral blood, sampled on day 0 of AZD1222 vaccination. Receptor source: an adult in good health.

The chain carries TRBV18 and TRBJ2-3, with TRBD1 matching over 10 bases. Germline loops: CDR1 KGHSH, CDR2 LQKENI. CDR3 length: 16 amino acids. V gave up 4 bases and J gave up 10 bases; unmatched junction bases: 14. The CDR3 spells CASSLSPGQGSMAQYF. The CDR3 bases are TGTGCCAGCTCACTGTCGCCGGGACAGGGGTCGATGGCGCAGTATTTT.

The chain combines TRBV5-1 with TRBJ1-4; D call uncertain. The V end lost 1 base, the J end lost 7 bases, and 11 bases lay between the germline ends. Germline values: CDR1 SGHRS, CDR2 YFSETQ. The length of the CDR3 is 14 residues. CDR3 amino acids: CASSLSRGGEKLFF. The CDR3 DNA is TGCGCCAGCAGCTTGAGCCGGGGTGGTGAAAAACTGTTTTTT. Variable domain in full (rest from reference TRBV5-1 and TRBJ1-4): KAGVTQTPRYLIKTRGQQVTLSCSPISGHRSVSWYQQTPGQGLQFLFEYFSETQRNKGNFPGRFSGRQFSNSRSEMNVSTLELGDSALYLCASSLSRGGEKLFFGSGTQLSVL.

This sequence joins TRBV29-1 and TRBJ1-3; D is uncertain. From germline, CDR1 is SQVTM and CDR2 ANQGSEA. Trimming cost V 7 bases and J 4 bases, with 11 bases left between them. The length of the CDR3 is 12 residues. The CDR3 region is CSGLVSGNTIYF. DNA for the CDR3: TGCAGCGGGCTGGTATCCGGAAACACCATATATTTT.

This chain connects TRBV9 to TRBJ2-7; 7 bases agree with TRBD1. The CDR3 has 18 residues. Per the germline V gene, CDR1 is SGDLS and CDR2 is YYNGEE. Trimming at V came to 4 bases and at J to 6 bases, leaving 22 bases not matched to a gene. DNA of the CDR3: TGTGCCAGCAGCAATGTTGACAGGGTAGTCCCCTCTACGGGCGAGCAGTACTTC. Translating it yields CASSNVDRVVPSTGEQYF. Full variable domain (rest looked up from reference TRBV9 and TRBJ2-7): DSGVTQTPKHLITATGQRVTLRCSPRSGDLSVYWYQQSLDQGLQFLIQYYNGEERAKGNILERFSAQQFPDLHSELNLSSLELGDSALYFCASSNVDRVVPSTGEQYFGPGTRLTVT.

The chain couples TRBV27 to TRBJ2-1; 14 nucleotides align to TRBD2. The CDR3 runs 17 residues. V shed 4 bases, J shed 8 bases, and the junction held 10 bases outside the gene matches. CDR1 and CDR2 from the germline V gene are MNHEY and SMNVEV (reference sequence). In nucleotides, the CDR3 is TGTGCCAGCAGTTCCCAATTGACTAGCGGGAGGGCCGATGAGCAGTTCTTC. As protein: CASSSQLTSGRADEQFF.

The chain links TRBV19 to TRBJ2-7; D might be TRBD1 (6 bases). Germline CDR1 LNHDA, CDR2 SQIVND (reference sequence). V was trimmed by 5 bases and J by 2 bases, leaving 13 bases between them. There are 14 residues in the CDR3. In DNA, the CDR3 is TGTGCCAGTAGTTTGCAGGGGCGACCCTACGAGCAGTACTTC. Amino acid sequence: CASSLQGRPYEQYF.

The chain uses TRBV7-9 and TRBJ1-1; D not certain. This CDR3 is built from 13 residues. The V end was cut by 3 bases, the J end by 4 bases, with 9 bases between. Germline CDR1 is SEHNR and CDR2 is FQNEAQ (reference sequence). CDR3 amino acids: CASSLTVGTEAFF. CDR3 nucleotide sequence: TGTGCCAGCAGCTTGACGGTAGGCACTGAAGCTTTCTTT. Drawing the rest from reference TRBV7-9 and TRBJ1-1, the complete variable domain is DTGVSQNPRHKITKRGQNVTFRCDPISEHNRLYWYRQTLGQGPEFLTYFQNEAQLEKSRLLSDRFSAERPKGSFSTLEIQRTEQGDSAMYLCASSLTVGTEAFFGQGTRLTVV.

J is TRBJ2-1 and V is TRBV9, with D possibly TRBD2 on 6 matching bases. The CDR3 covers 16 residues. V lost 4 bases, J lost 4 bases, and 18 bases lay in between. The germline V gene encodes CDR1 SGDLS and CDR2 YYNGEE. The CDR3 bases are TGTGCCAGCAGCACCAACCGGGACTTATCGTACAATGAGCAGTTCTTC. Amino acid sequence: CASSTNRDLSYNEQFF.

The gene calls are TRBV6-1 and TRBJ1-1; D may be TRBD1 (5 bases). The CDR3 has 13 amino acids. Looked up from germline, CDR1 is MNHNS and CDR2 is SASEGT. V was cut by 1 base and J by 5 bases, with 8 bases left in between. The CDR3 sequence is CASSEGGVTEAFF. In nucleotides, the CDR3 is TGTGCCAGCAGTGAAGGAGGGGTGACTGAAGCTTTCTTT.

This clone was counted between two and nine times. The chain couples TRBV6-1 to TRBJ2-7; D unresolved. The CDR3 spans 14 residues. CDR1 and CDR2 from the germline V gene are MNHNS and SASEGT. With 2 bases removed from V and 3 bases from J, the gap between germline ends came to 11 bases. CDR3 sequence: CASSEIGRVYEQYF. CDR3 DNA: TGTGCCAGCAGTGAAATCGGCCGTGTCTACGAGCAGTACTTC.

The chain uses TRBV11-2 and TRBJ1-1; D might be TRBD1 (6 bases). The CDR3 contains 13 residues. Per the germline V gene, CDR1 is SGHAT and CDR2 is FQNNGV. V lost 6 bases and J lost 5, with 13 bases in between. CDR3 loop: CASRREGVTEAFF. In nucleotides, the CDR3 is TGTGCCAGCAGACGCGAGGGGGTTACTGAAGCTTTCTTT.

This clone was counted once. The chain carries TRBV9 and TRBJ2-7; D is possibly TRBD2 (7 bases). The germline CDR1 and CDR2 sequences are SGDLS and YYNGEE. The CDR3 spans 17 residues. Trimming left V 2 bases short and J 2 bases short, with 20 bases between. In DNA form, the CDR3 reads TGTGCCAGCAGCGTGGGAGGGGGGGGCAGTGCACCCTACGAGCAGTACTTC. This translates into CASSVGGGGSAPYEQYF.

This clone has only one observation. The gene calls are TRBV19 and TRBJ1-5, with D uncertain. The CDR3 contains 17 residues. Germline loops: CDR1 LNHDA, CDR2 SQIVND (reference sequence). V dropped 2 bases and J dropped 4 bases, with 18 bases sitting between them. The CDR3: CASSIFPTLTGNQPQHF. The CDR3 region has the DNA TGTGCCAGTAGTATATTTCCGACCTTAACCGGGAATCAGCCCCAGCATTTT.

This clone came up once. This chain connects TRBV9 to TRBJ1-2; maybe TRBD1 (5 bases). Germline CDR1 and CDR2: SGDLS and YYNGEE. The CDR3 contains 15 residues. V was trimmed by 3 bases and J by 7 bases, leaving 19 bases between them. For the CDR3, the DNA is TGTGCCAGCAGCGATGGGACGGAAAAAGGGGTTGGCTACACCTTC. Its protein product is CASSDGTEKGVGYTF.

Here the CDR3 DNA reads TGTGCCAGCAGTCCTCCGGAGGGGGGAAACCCTGGAAACACCATATATTTT. Translating it yields CASSPPEGGNPGNTIYF. The rearrangement joins TRBV11-2 to TRBJ1-3, with D possibly being TRBD1 (6 bases). Germline lookup yields CDR1 SGHAT and CDR2 FQNNGV. This CDR3 contains 17 residues. V gave up 6 bases and J gave up 2 bases, with 20 bases separating them.